These T cell receptor beta chains were read from a single sample in a study of T cell repertoires in cytomegalovirus infection. One entry per CDR3 protein results from TCRdb running MiXCR on the reads. The sample consists of 230,000 or so distinct CDR3 sequences, about a sixth of them appearing once. Sequencing was carried out using CD8+ T cells from PBMCs. Receptor source: a human donor in good health (CMV status not recorded). Some clones in this sample may be carry-over from other donors' samples. Each CDR3 is given with its conserved first and last residue. A D gene is named only where the DNA matches it firmly. Not all rows give a size; the values are once, few, many and, for expanded clones, a class.

CDR3aa: CASNLLVGPTNYGYTF
CDR3nt: TGTGCCAGCAACCTTCTGGTAGGGCCCACTAACTATGGCTACACCTTC
abundance: few
j_gene: TRBJ1-2
v_gene: TRBV7-9
d_gene: .

CDR3aa: CASGNLTSPRSNEQFF
CDR3nt: TGTGCCAGCGGGAACTTAACTAGCCCACGGTCCAATGAGCAGTTCTTC
abundance: .
j_gene: TRBJ2-1
v_gene: TRBV5-7
d_gene: .

CDR3aa: CASSARTGHQYEQFF
CDR3nt: TGTGCCAGCAGTGCCAGGACAGGGCATCAATATGAGCAGTTCTTC
abundance: .
j_gene: TRBJ2-1
v_gene: TRBV2
d_gene: TRBD1

CDR3aa: CASSLGQNTEAFF
CDR3nt: TGTGCCAGTAGTTTGGGACAGAACACTGAAGCTTTCTTT
abundance: many
j_gene: TRBJ1-1
v_gene: TRBV19
d_gene: .

CDR3aa: CSAYDVLAPPRNQETQYF
CDR3nt: TGCAGTGCTTATGACGTCCTAGCCCCACCACGAAACCAAGAGACCCAGTACTTC
abundance: few
j_gene: TRBJ2-5
v_gene: TRBV20-1
d_gene: .

CDR3aa: CASRGSEQTQYF
CDR3nt: TGTGCCAGCAGGGGTAGCGAGCAGACCCAGTACTTC
abundance: many
j_gene: TRBJ2-5
v_gene: TRBV12-3/TRBV12-4
d_gene: .

CDR3aa: CASSILADYYGYTF
CDR3nt: TGTGCCAGTAGTATTCTGGCGGACTACTATGGCTACACCTTC
abundance: many
j_gene: TRBJ1-2
v_gene: TRBV19
d_gene: .

CDR3aa: CASSPASRSSYEQYF
CDR3nt: TGTGCCAGCAGCCCTGCCTCTAGGAGCTCCTACGAGCAGTACTTC
abundance: .
j_gene: TRBJ2-7
v_gene: TRBV7-9
d_gene: .

CDR3aa: CATRRNTGELFF
CDR3nt: TGTGCCACCCGCAGGAACACCGGGGAGCTGTTTTTT
abundance: .
j_gene: TRBJ2-2
v_gene: TRBV7-9
d_gene: .

CDR3aa: CASSLGTSGSDEQYF
CDR3nt: TGTGCCAGCAGCCTCGGGACTAGCGGCTCCGACGAGCAGTACTTC
abundance: few
j_gene: TRBJ2-7
v_gene: TRBV4-2
d_gene: TRBD2

CDR3aa: CASSLAGQGKETQYF
CDR3nt: TGTGCCAGCAGCTTAGCTGGACAGGGCAAAGAGACCCAGTACTTC
abundance: many
j_gene: TRBJ2-5
v_gene: TRBV7-8
d_gene: TRBD1